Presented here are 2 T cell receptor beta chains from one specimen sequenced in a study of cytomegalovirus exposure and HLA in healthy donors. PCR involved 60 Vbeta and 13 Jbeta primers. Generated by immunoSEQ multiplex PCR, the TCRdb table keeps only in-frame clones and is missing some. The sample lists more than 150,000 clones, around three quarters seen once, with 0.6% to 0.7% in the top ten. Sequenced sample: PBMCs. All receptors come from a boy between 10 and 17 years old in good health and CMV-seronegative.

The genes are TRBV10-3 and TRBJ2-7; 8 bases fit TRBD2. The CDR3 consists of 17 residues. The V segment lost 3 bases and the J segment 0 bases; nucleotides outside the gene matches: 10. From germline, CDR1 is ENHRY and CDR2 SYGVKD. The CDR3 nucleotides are TGTGCCATCAGTGAAGAGGTCGGGGGGGCCCTCTCCTACGAGCAGTACTTC. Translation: CAISEEVGGALSYEQYF.

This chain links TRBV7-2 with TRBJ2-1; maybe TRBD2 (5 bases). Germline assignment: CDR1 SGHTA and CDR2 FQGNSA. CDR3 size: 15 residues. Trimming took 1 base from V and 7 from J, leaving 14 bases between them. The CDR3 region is CASSLGVGIGNEQFF. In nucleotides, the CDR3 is TGTGCCAGCAGCTTAGGTGTCGGGATAGGAAATGAGCAGTTCTTC.